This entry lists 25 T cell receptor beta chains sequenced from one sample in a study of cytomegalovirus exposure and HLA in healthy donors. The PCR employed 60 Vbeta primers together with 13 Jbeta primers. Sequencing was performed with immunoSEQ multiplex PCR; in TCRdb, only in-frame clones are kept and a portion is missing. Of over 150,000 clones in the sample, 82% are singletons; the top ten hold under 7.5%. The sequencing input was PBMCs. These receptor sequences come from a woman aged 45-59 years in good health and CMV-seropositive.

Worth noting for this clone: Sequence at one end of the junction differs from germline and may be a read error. CDR3 region: CSSSPTPGLRQETQYF. The CDR3 DNA is TGTTCCAGCAGTCCCACCCCGGGACTCAGACAAGAGACCCAGTACTTC. The chain carries TRBV7-9 and TRBJ2-5; D is possibly TRBD2 (6 bases). Germline V lookup: CDR1 SEHNR, CDR2 FQNEAQ (reference sequence). There are 16 residues in the CDR3. The complete variable domain, with remaining parts taken from reference TRBV7-9 and TRBJ2-5, reads DTGVSQNPRHKITKRGQNVTFRCDPISEHNRLYWYRQTLGQGPEFLTYFQNEAQLEKSRLLSDRFSAERPKGSFSTLEIQRTEQGDSAMYLCSSSPTPGLRQETQYFGPGTRLLVL.

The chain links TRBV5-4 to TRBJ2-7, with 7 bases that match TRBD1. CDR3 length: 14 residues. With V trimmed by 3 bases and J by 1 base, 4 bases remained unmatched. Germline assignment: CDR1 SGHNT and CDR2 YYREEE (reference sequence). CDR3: CASSWTGGSYEQYF. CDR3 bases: TGTGCCAGCAGCTGGACAGGCGGTTCCTACGAGCAGTACTTC.

This CDR3 is CAISESPGTGIVEQYF. The CDR3 region has the DNA TGTGCCATCAGTGAGAGCCCCGGGACAGGGATTGTCGAGCAGTACTTC. The V call is TRBV10-3, the J call TRBJ2-7; TRBD1 matches at 9 bases. Germline trimming cut 2 bases from V and 6 bases from J; bases unmatched to any gene: 11. The CDR3 consists of 16 residues. Per germline, CDR1 ENHRY and CDR2 SYGVKD.

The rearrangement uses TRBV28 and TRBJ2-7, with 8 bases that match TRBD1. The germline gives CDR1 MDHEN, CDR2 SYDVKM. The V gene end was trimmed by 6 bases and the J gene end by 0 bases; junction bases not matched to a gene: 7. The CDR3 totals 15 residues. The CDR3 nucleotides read TGTGCCAGCAGCCCCGGGACAGGTGGCTCCTACGAGCAGTACTTC. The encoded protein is CASSPGTGGSYEQYF. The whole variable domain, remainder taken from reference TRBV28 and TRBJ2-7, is DVKVTQSSRYLVKRTGEKVFLECVQDMDHENMFWYRQDPGLGLRLIYFSYDVKMKEKGDIPEGYSVSREKKERFSLILESASTNQTSMYLCASSPGTGGSYEQYFGPGTRLTVT.

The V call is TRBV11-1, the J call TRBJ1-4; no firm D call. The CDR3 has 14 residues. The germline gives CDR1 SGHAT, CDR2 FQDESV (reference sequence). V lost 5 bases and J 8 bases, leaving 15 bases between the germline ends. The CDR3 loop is CASSPHRRGEKLFF. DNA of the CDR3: TGTGCCAGCAGCCCCCATAGAAGAGGGGAAAAACTGTTTTTT.

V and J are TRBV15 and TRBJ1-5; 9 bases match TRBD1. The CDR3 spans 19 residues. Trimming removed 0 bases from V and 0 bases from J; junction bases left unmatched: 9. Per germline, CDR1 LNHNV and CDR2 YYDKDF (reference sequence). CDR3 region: CATSRDLGTGKYSNQPQHF. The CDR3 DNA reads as TGTGCCACCAGCAGAGATTTAGGGACAGGGAAATATAGCAATCAGCCCCAGCATTTT.

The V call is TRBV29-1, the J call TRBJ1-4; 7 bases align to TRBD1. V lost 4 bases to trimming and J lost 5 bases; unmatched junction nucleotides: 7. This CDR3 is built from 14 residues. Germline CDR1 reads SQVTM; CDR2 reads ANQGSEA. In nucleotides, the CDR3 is TGCAGCGTTGCTCCGGGACAGATCAATGAAAAACTGTTTTTT. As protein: CSVAPGQINEKLFF.

The CDR3 region is CASSPGTSGGAGEQFF. The CDR3 coding sequence is TGTGCCAGCAGTCCCGGGACTAGCGGGGGGGCGGGTGAGCAGTTCTTC. The V gene is TRBV27, the J gene TRBJ2-1; 16 bases align to TRBD2. The V gene end was trimmed by 5 bases and the J gene end by 9 bases; junction bases not matched to a gene: 7. CDR1 is MNHEY, CDR2 SMNVEV, per germline (reference sequence). This CDR3 region has 16 residues.

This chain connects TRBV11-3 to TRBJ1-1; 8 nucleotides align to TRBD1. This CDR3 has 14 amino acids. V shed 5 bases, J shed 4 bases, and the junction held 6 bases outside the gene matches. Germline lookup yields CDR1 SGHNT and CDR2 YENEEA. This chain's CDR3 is CASSAGQGGTEAFF. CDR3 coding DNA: TGTGCCAGCAGCGCCGGACAGGGTGGCACTGAAGCTTTCTTT.

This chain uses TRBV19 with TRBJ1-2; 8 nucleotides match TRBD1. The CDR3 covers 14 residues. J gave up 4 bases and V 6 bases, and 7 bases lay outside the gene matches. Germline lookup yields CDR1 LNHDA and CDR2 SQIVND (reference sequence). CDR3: CASRTSGTGYGYTF. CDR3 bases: TGTGCCAGTAGGACTTCCGGGACAGGCTATGGCTACACCTTC.

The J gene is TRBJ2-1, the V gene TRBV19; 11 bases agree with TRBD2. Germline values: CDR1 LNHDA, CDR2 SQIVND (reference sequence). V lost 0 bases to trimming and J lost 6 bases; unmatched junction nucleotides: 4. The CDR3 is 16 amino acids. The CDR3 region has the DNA TGTGCCAGTAGTATAGAGGGCACTAGCGGGAGCAATGAGCAGTTCTTC. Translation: CASSIEGTSGSNEQFF.

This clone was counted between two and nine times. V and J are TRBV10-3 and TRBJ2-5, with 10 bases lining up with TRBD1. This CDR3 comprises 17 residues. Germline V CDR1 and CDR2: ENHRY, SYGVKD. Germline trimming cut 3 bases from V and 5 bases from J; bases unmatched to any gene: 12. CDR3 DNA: TGTGCCATCAGTGAACCCGGCCGACAGGGGGCCGACGAGACCCAGTACTTC. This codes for CAISEPGRQGADETQYF.

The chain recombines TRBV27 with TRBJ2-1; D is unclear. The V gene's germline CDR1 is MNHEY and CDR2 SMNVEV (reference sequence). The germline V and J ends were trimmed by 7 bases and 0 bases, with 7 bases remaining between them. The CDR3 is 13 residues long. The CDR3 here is CASKRDSYNEQFF. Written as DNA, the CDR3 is TGTGCCAGCAAGCGCGACTCCTACAATGAGCAGTTCTTC.

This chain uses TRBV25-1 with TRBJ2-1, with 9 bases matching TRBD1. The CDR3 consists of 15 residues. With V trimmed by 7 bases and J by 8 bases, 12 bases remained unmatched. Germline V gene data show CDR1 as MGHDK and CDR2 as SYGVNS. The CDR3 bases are TGTGCCAGCACCACCGGGACAGGGCGGAGGGATGAGCAGTTCTTC. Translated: CASTTGTGRRDEQFF.

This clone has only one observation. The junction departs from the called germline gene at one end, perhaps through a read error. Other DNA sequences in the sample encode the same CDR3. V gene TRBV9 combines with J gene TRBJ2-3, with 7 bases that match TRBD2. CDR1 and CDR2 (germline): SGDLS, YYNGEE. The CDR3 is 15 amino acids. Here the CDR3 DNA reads TGTGCTAGCAGCGTAGGCGCGGGAGCGGATGATACGCAGTATTTT. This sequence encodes CASSVGAGADDTQYF.

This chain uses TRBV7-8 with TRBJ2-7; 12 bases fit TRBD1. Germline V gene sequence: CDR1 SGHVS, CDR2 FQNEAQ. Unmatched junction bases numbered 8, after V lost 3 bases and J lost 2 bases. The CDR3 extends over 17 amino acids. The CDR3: CASSFPGGTGGTYEQYF. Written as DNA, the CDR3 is TGTGCCAGCAGCTTCCCGGGGGGGACAGGGGGCACCTACGAGCAGTACTTC.

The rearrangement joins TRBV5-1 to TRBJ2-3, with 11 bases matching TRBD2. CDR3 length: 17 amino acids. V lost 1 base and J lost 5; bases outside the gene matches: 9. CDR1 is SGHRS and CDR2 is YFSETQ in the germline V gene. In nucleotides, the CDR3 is TGCGCCAGCAGCTTGTTAGCGGGAGGGCCAGTGGGAGATACGCAGTATTTT. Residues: CASSLLAGGPVGDTQYF.

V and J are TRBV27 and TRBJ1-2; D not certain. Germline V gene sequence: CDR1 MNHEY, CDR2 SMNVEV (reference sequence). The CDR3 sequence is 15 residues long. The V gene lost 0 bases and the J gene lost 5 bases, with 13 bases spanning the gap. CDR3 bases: TGTGCCAGCAGTTTATCGACCGGGGAAGGGTATGGCTACACCTTC. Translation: CASSLSTGEGYGYTF.

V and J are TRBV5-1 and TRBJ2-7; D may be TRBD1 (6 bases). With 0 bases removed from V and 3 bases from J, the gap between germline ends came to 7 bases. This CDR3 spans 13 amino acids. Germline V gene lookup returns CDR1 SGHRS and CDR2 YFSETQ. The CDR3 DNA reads TGCGCCAGCAGCTTGGCCAGGGGCTACGAGCAGTACTTC. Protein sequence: CASSLARGYEQYF.

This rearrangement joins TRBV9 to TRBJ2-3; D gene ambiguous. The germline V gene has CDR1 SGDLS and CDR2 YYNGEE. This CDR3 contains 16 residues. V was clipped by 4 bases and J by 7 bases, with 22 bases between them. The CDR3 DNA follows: TGTGCCAGCAGCTCTCCCACCCGGTTCATCCCGAATACGCAGTATTTT. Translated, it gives CASSSPTRFIPNTQYF.

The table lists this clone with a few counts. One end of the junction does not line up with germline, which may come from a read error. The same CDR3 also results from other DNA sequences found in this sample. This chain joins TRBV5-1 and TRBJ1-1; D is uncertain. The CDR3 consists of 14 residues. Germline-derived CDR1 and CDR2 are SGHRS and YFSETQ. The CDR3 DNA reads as TGCGCCAGCAGCTTGGATCCGGGAAACACTGAAGCCTTCTTT. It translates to CASSLDPGNTEAFF.

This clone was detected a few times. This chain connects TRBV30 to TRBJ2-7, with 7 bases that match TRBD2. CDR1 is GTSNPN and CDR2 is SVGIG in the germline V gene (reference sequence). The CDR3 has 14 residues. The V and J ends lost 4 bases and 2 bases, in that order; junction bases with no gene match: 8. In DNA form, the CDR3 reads TGTGCCTGGAAACACAGCGGGGAAGCCTACGAGCAGTACTTC. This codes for CAWKHSGEAYEQYF.

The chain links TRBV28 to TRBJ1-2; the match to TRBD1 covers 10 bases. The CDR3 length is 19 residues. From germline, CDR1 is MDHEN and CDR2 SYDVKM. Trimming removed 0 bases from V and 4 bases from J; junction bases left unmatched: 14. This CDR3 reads CASSLWGLGTGDFGYGYTF. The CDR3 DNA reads TGTGCCAGCAGTTTATGGGGGTTGGGGACAGGGGACTTCGGCTATGGCTACACCTTC.

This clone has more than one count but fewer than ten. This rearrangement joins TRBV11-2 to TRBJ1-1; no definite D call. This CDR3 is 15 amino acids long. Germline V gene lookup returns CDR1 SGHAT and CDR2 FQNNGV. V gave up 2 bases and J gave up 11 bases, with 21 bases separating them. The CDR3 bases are TGTGCCAGCAGCTTAATCGTAATTGAGGTGACTCAGGCTTTCTTT. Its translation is CASSLIVIEVTQAFF.

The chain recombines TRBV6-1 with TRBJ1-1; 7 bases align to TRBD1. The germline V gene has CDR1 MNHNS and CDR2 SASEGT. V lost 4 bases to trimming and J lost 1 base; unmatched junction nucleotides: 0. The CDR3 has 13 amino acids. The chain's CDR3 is CASSGQGNTEAFF. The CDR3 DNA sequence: TGTGCCAGCAGTGGACAGGGGAACACTGAAGCTTTCTTT.